Described below is a single T cell receptor (beta chain) sequence and its context. Its antigen is undetermined. Assay: immunoSEQ multiplex PCR; the TCRdb copy retains only in-frame clones and omits some. The sample contains some 170,000 clones, roughly 96% of which appear only once. This specimen belongs to a study of cytomegalovirus exposure and HLA in healthy donors. After removal of 4 bases from V and 4 bases from J, the junction contained 5 bases not matched to a gene. Germline assignment: CDR1 SGHTS and CDR2 YDEGEE. This CDR3 has 14 amino acids. Study conclusions and caveats: Usually a TCR sequence was rare, but some public TCRs were found in many donors. Reports indicated that the classifier achieved high specificity and sensitivity in diagnosing cytomegalovirus status. CMV antigen specificity of three CMV-associated chains was confirmed in vitro.

This sequence originates from a woman between 18 and 29 years old in good health and CMV-seronegative. J is TRBJ1-5 and V is TRBV5-8; 7 positions agree with TRBD1. Source material: PBMCs. The DNA for the CDR3 is TGTGCCAGCAGCCCCGACAGGGTAAATCAGCCCCAGCATTTT. This sequence encodes CASSPDRVNQPQHF. Drawing the rest from reference TRBV5-8 and TRBJ1-5, the complete variable domain is EAGVTQSPTHLIKTRGQQATLRCSPISGHTSVYWYQQALGLGLQFLLWYDEGEERNRGNFPPRFSGRQFPNYSSELNVNALELEDSALYLCASSPDRVNQPQHFGDGTRLSIL.